The TCR beta chain under discussion was sequenced for a study of blood T cells in healthy people across ages. All donors came from Russia, were Caucasian and healthy, and spanned ages roughly 6 to 95. They isolated at least 6 million PBMCs from each sample. Alongside a J-beta primer mix, a sample-barcoded 5' primer served in a second PCR lasting about 7 to 12 cycles. TCRdb ran MiXCR on the 5' RACE reads and lists one entry per CDR3 protein. The table shows 650,000 to 1,000,000 distinct CDR3 sequences, with under 40% occurring only once. In germline, CDR1 is SGHRS, CDR2 YFSETQ. This CDR3 spans 17 amino acids. Losses at the gene ends were 0 bases for V and 0 bases for J; bases not matched to a gene: 6.

The rearrangement links TRBV5-1 to TRBJ2-3; TRBD2 agrees at 8 bases. Sequencing was performed on blood. The receptor's source is a man aged 18 to 35 in good health. The CDR3 sequence is CASSLDGGAASTDTQYF. In DNA form, the CDR3 reads TGCGCCAGCAGCTTGGACGGGGGGGCGGCTAGCACAGATACGCAGTATTTT.